The 23 T cell receptor beta chains listed next were all sequenced from one sample in a study of T cells after yellow fever vaccination (dated by TCRdb to the late 2010s). This specimen's treatment or condition label, per the study, means: live attenuated yellow fever vaccine strain. Libraries were built with 5' RACE. TCRdb shows the sequencer as Illumina HiSeq 2500. The public reads were reanalyzed by TCRdb: fastp trimming at Q25, MiXCR alignment, in-frame beta chains only. Each CDR3 protein gets just one entry, which takes the most common genes and DNA from the rows behind it. Counted in this sample were 110,000 to 150,000 distinct CDR3 sequences; roughly 6.7% of them appeared once. The top ten clones comprise about 0.6% of the sample. This material consisted of CD4+ T cells sorted from PBMCs, taken 10 days after the yellow fever booster vaccination. The receptors come from a man under 40 who received the YFV17D yellow fever vaccine.

This clonotype was recorded many times. The genes are TRBV19 and TRBJ2-6; 11 nucleotides line up with TRBD1. Germline V gene sequence: CDR1 LNHDA, CDR2 SQIVND (reference sequence). The CDR3 runs to 18 residues. V shed 5 bases and J 0 bases; nucleotides not matched to a gene: 6. CDR3 residues: CASSATGTGGSGANVLTF. The DNA of the CDR3 is TGTGCCAGTAGTGCCACAGGGACAGGGGGCTCTGGGGCCAACGTCCTGACTTTC. Complete variable domain (other parts from reference TRBV19 and TRBJ2-6): DGGITQSPKYLFRKEGQNVTLSCEQNLNHDAMYWYRQDPGQGLRLIYYSQIVNDFQKGDIAEGYSVSREKKESFPLTVTSAQKNPTAFYLCASSATGTGGSGANVLTFGAGSRLTVL.

V usage is TRBV18 and J usage is TRBJ1-1; D is ambiguous. This CDR3 is 15 amino acids long. The ends were cut back, 1 base at V and 3 bases at J, with 12 bases in the middle. Germline CDR1 and CDR2: KGHSH and LQKENI. The CDR3 DNA sequence: TGTGCCAGCTCACCACTTCCGGGAGGATACACTGAAGCTTTCTTT. Amino acid sequence: CASSPLPGGYTEAFF.

This clonotype was counted between two and nine times. This chain uses TRBV12-3 or TRBV12-4 with TRBJ1-6, with D unclear. There are 13 residues in the CDR3. Trimming took 8 bases from V and 10 from J, leaving 15 bases between them. The CDR3 DNA is TGTGCCAGCTCCCACTTGGCAGGCTCACCCCTCCACTTT. This sequence encodes CASSHLAGSPLHF.

In this sample, this clonotype turned up many times. V usage is TRBV7-2 and J usage is TRBJ1-2; TRBD1 matches at 9 bases. V lost 4 bases to trimming and J lost 8 bases; unmatched junction nucleotides: 11. CDR3 size: 15 residues. The V gene's germline CDR1 is SGHTA and CDR2 FQGNSA. CDR3 region: CASSSQTGGAGGYTF. The DNA for the CDR3 is TGTGCCAGCAGCTCACAAACAGGGGGCGCGGGAGGCTACACCTTC. The full variable domain, with the rest looked up from reference TRBV7-2 and TRBJ1-2, is GAGVSQSPSNKVTEKGKDVELRCDPISGHTALYWYRQSLGQGLEFLIYFQGNSAPDKSGLPSDRFSAERTGGSVSTLTIQRTQQEDSAVYLCASSSQTGGAGGYTFGSGTRLTVV.

This clonotype appeared many times. This sequence joins TRBV9 and TRBJ2-5, with 7 positions matching TRBD1. The germline gives CDR1 SGDLS, CDR2 YYNGEE. This CDR3 is built from 15 residues. Trimming at V came to 2 bases and at J to 2 bases, leaving 6 bases not matched to a gene. The CDR3 coding sequence is TGTGCCAGCAGCGTGACAGGGACACAGCAAGAGACCCAGTACTTC. This codes for CASSVTGTQQETQYF.

This clonotype was seen at least ten times. The J gene is TRBJ2-1, the V gene TRBV10-2, with 9 bases identical to TRBD2. The CDR3 is made up of 19 amino acids. Germline lookup yields CDR1 WSHSY and CDR2 SAAADI. The trim removed 0 bases at V and 0 bases at J, leaving 9 bases unmatched. The DNA of the CDR3 is TGCGCCAGCAGTGAGTCTCGGCTAGCGGGAATCAGCTCCTACAATGAGCAGTTCTTC. Translation gives CASSESRLAGISSYNEQFF.

This clonotype was picked up many times. The CDR3 nucleotides read TGTGCCACCAGCAGGGACAGGATCTCCTACGAGCAGTACTTC. Translation gives CATSRDRISYEQYF. The V and J genes are TRBV15 and TRBJ2-7; 7 bases line up with TRBD1. The length of the CDR3 is 14 residues. From germline, CDR1 is LNHNV and CDR2 YYDKDF (reference sequence). With 3 bases clipped from V and 0 bases from J, the junction kept 2 bases outside the gene matches. Drawing the rest from reference TRBV15 and TRBJ2-7, the complete variable domain is DAMVIQNPRYQVTQFGKPVTLSCSQTLNHNVMYWYQQKSSQAPKLLFHYYDKDFNNEADTPDNFQSRRPNTSFCFLDIRSPGLGDTAMYLCATSRDRISYEQYFGPGTRLTVT.

This clonotype was found many times. This sequence joins TRBV7-2 and TRBJ1-4; D not resolved. Trimming cost V 4 bases and J 7 bases, with 10 bases left between them. The V gene's germline CDR1 is SGHTA and CDR2 FQGNSA. The CDR3 extends over 13 amino acids. CDR3 sequence (DNA): TGTGCCAGCAGCTCCCGCCTGGGTGAAAAACTGTTTTTT. This translates into CASSSRLGEKLFF.

The chain carries TRBV20-1 and TRBJ2-3, with TRBD2 matching over 7 bases. J gave up 3 bases and V 4 bases, and 13 bases lay outside the gene matches. Germline assignment: CDR1 DFQATT and CDR2 SNEGSKA (reference sequence). The CDR3 has 16 residues. The CDR3 DNA reads TGCAGTGCTACCCCACCGACTAGCAGTCAGACAGATACGCAGTATTTT. Residues: CSATPPTSSQTDTQYF.

With regard to this clonotype: A read error is possible here, since a much larger clone lies one base away. The chain uses TRBV4-3 and TRBJ2-2; possible D gene TRBD2, 6 bases. The CDR3 consists of 16 residues. CDR1 and CDR2 (germline): LGHNA, YSLEER. CDR3 DNA: TGCACCAGCAGCCGGATGACTAGTTCGAACACCGGGGAGCTGTTTTTT. Its protein product is CTSSRMTSSNTGELFF.

This clonotype showed up many times. The rearrangement links TRBV7-2 to TRBJ2-3; 8 bases are a match to TRBD2. The CDR3 totals 15 residues. Trimming at V came to 5 bases and at J to 5 bases, leaving 9 bases not matched to a gene. Per the germline V gene, CDR1 is SGHTA and CDR2 is FQGNSA. The CDR3, as DNA: TGTGCCAGCAGCCCTTCAGCGGGAGAGGGAGATACGCAGTATTTT. This encodes CASSPSAGEGDTQYF.

Details on this clonotype: At one of its ends the junction is not consistent with the germline gene, which may arise from a read error. The chain joins TRBV27 to TRBJ2-1, with 8 bases lining up with TRBD2. Germline loops: CDR1 MNHEY, CDR2 SMNVEV (reference sequence). This CDR3 comprises 13 residues. CDR3: CASSFTSGNKQFF. CDR3 DNA: TGTGCCAGCAGCTTCACTAGCGGCAATAAGCAGTTCTTC.

This clonotype was found many times. The chain uses TRBV20-1 and TRBJ2-1, with a tentative D call TRBD2 (6 bases). Germline V gene data show CDR1 as DFQATT and CDR2 as SNEGSKA (reference sequence). The CDR3 is 15 amino acids. This CDR3 is CSPEGSGNSYNEQFF. Here the CDR3 DNA reads TGCAGCCCGGAAGGTAGCGGAAACTCCTACAATGAGCAGTTCTTC.

This clonotype was recorded a few times. The chain couples TRBV5-4 to TRBJ2-1, with unresolved D. The CDR3 loop spans 15 amino acids. CDR1 is SGHNT, CDR2 YYREEE, per germline (reference sequence). Trimming pared 0 bases from V and 5 bases from J, leaving 12 bases between. The CDR3 nucleotides read TGTGCCAGCAGCTTGGATCCGGGTGTCCACAATGAGCAGTTCTTC. Translation: CASSLDPGVHNEQFF.

The sample holds a few counts of this clonotype. This may stem from a read error, because a much larger clone lies one nucleotide away. The rearrangement uses TRBV5-4 and TRBJ2-3; either TRBD1 or TRBD2 may fit D (6 bases each). V was cut by 4 bases and J by 5 bases, with 11 bases left in between. CDR1 is SGHNT and CDR2 is YYREEE in the germline V gene (reference sequence). The CDR3 extends over 13 amino acids. The CDR3 DNA is TGTGCCAGCAGCCCCCGGGGGCAAGATACGCAGTATTTT. Encoded protein: CASSPRGQDTQYF.

This clonotype was counted at least ten times. This chain connects TRBV9 to TRBJ2-7; TRBD1 agrees at 11 bases. Germline V lookup: CDR1 SGDLS, CDR2 YYNGEE. CDR3 length: 16 residues. V shed 2 bases and J 4 bases; nucleotides not matched to a gene: 8. CDR3 sequence: CASSVGTRDRGYEQYF. The DNA of the CDR3 is TGTGCCAGCAGCGTCGGGACAAGGGACAGGGGGTACGAGCAGTACTTC. Combining the CDR3 with reference TRBV9 and TRBJ2-7 gives the whole variable domain DSGVTQTPKHLITATGQRVTLRCSPRSGDLSVYWYQQSLDQGLQFLIQYYNGEERAKGNILERFSAQQFPDLHSELNLSSLELGDSALYFCASSVGTRDRGYEQYFGPGTRLTVT.

This clonotype was recorded many times. The gene calls are TRBV28 and TRBJ2-1; 9 bases align to TRBD1. The CDR3 consists of 15 residues. In germline, CDR1 is MDHEN, CDR2 SYDVKM. Trimming took 5 bases from V and 3 from J; bases not matched to a gene: 5. CDR3 amino acids: CASSAPGQGYNEQFF. In DNA, the CDR3 is TGTGCCAGCAGTGCCCCGGGACAGGGCTACAATGAGCAGTTCTTC.

This clonotype was seen ten or more times. The chain employs TRBV11-2 and TRBJ2-7; D is unclear. The CDR3 spans 14 residues. The germline V gene encodes CDR1 SGHAT and CDR2 FQNNGV. The ends were cut back, 5 bases at V and 5 bases at J, with 16 bases in the middle. CDR3 loop: CASSVPLRTNEQYF. The DNA for the CDR3 is TGTGCCAGCAGCGTTCCCTTGCGGACCAACGAGCAGTACTTC.

Many counts were recorded for this clonotype. The chain combines TRBV24-1 with TRBJ1-5; D is possibly TRBD1 (6 bases). The CDR3 has 13 residues. V lost 7 bases, J lost 8 bases, and 14 bases lay in between. Germline-derived CDR1 and CDR2 are KGHDR and SFDVKD. Here the CDR3 reads CATRRGELEPQHF. The CDR3 nucleotides read TGTGCCACCAGGAGGGGGGAGTTGGAGCCCCAGCATTTT.

This clonotype was picked up a small number of times. The chain joins TRBV20-1 to TRBJ2-7; 10 nucleotides match TRBD1. V shed 0 bases, J shed 2 bases, and the junction held 4 bases outside the gene matches. Germline V gives CDR1 DFQATT, CDR2 SNEGSKA (reference sequence). The CDR3 has 15 residues. This CDR3 reads CSARDGTGDAYEQYF. In DNA, the CDR3 is TGCAGTGCTAGAGATGGGACAGGGGATGCCTACGAGCAGTACTTC.

J is TRBJ2-1 and V is TRBV20-1; 7 bases map to TRBD2. Trimming took 5 bases from V and 8 from J; bases not matched to a gene: 6. CDR1 is DFQATT and CDR2 is SNEGSKA in the germline V gene (reference sequence). CDR3 length: 12 residues. The DNA of the CDR3 is TGCAGTGCTTCAACGAGCGGGGATGAGCAGTTCTTC. Translating it yields CSASTSGDEQFF.

The chain employs TRBV4-3 and TRBJ1-5; TRBD1 is a possible D gene (6 bases). V gave up 0 bases and J gave up 1 base, with 10 bases separating them. Germline assignment: CDR1 LGHNA and CDR2 YSLEER. This CDR3 spans 16 amino acids. The CDR3 reads CASSQESGGSNQPQHF. In DNA form, the CDR3 reads TGCGCCAGCAGCCAAGAGAGCGGGGGCAGCAATCAGCCCCAGCATTTT.

This clonotype was detected many times. The rearrangement joins TRBV5-8 to TRBJ1-1; TRBD1 aligns across 8 bases. V lost 4 bases, J lost 3 bases, and 11 bases stayed unmatched. The CDR3 is 16 residues long. From germline, CDR1 is SGHTS and CDR2 YDEGEE. The DNA for the CDR3 is TGTGCCAGCAGCATGGGGACAGGTCCTCGGGACACTGAAGCTTTCTTT. This codes for CASSMGTGPRDTEAFF.